These 22 T cell receptor beta chains were sequenced from one sample in a study of identical twins. A single record per CDR3 protein comes from TCRdb applying MiXCR to the 5' RACE reads. The sample shows fewer than 550,000 distinct CDR3 sequences, roughly 15% of them seen only once. This same sample was also taken into another study, of yellow fever vaccine responses in identical twins.

The sample comprised CD4+ T cells sorted from blood. These receptors originate from a young woman in good health.

This CDR3 is CASSLSPELAGRSDTQYF. DNA for the CDR3: TGTGCCAGCAGCCTCTCACCGGAACTAGCGGGCCGGAGTGATACGCAGTATTTT. The gene calls are TRBV7-8 and TRBJ2-3; 9 bases map to TRBD2. The length of the CDR3 is 18 residues. The germline gives CDR1 SGHVS, CDR2 FQNEAQ. After removal of 5 bases from V and 6 bases from J, the junction contained 18 bases not matched to a gene.

This clonotype showed up just a few times. The genes are TRBV9 and TRBJ1-2, with 7 bases lining up with TRBD1. Germline V gene lookup returns CDR1 SGDLS and CDR2 YYNGEE. The CDR3 consists of 14 residues. V dropped 3 bases and J dropped 8; count of bases not matched to a gene: 10. The CDR3 is CASSGQGEDKGYTF. The CDR3 DNA follows: TGTGCCAGCAGCGGACAGGGAGAGGATAAGGGCTACACCTTC.

The rearrangement links TRBV5-6 to TRBJ2-1; no definite D call. Trimming stripped 4 bases from V and 12 bases from J, with 17 bases between. Germline CDR1 reads SGHDT; CDR2 reads YYEEEE. The CDR3 loop spans 13 amino acids. The DNA for the CDR3 is TGTGCCAGCAGCGGACCCTCCGGTCCGAGGCAGTTCTTC. Translation gives CASSGPSGPRQFF.

This clonotype was observed a handful of times. The chain employs TRBV24-1 and TRBJ2-1; 13 bases fit TRBD2. CDR3 size: 17 residues. Germline-derived CDR1 and CDR2 are KGHDR and SFDVKD. V lost 4 bases, J lost 8 bases, and 10 bases stayed unmatched. For the CDR3, the DNA is TGTGCCACCAGTGAACCGATCGGACTAGCGGGAGTTGATGAGCAGTTCTTC. The encoded protein is CATSEPIGLAGVDEQFF.

DNA of the CDR3: TGCGCCAGCAGCCCCCGGAGCAACTACGAGCAGTACTTC. Amino acid sequence: CASSPRSNYEQYF. This chain links TRBV5-1 with TRBJ2-7, with D unclear. Germline V gene sequence: CDR1 SGHRS, CDR2 YFSETQ. CDR3 size: 13 residues. Trimming removed 4 bases at V and 3 bases at J, with 11 bases between.

The chain is built from TRBV28 and TRBJ1-6, with D unresolved. Trimming pared 4 bases from V and 7 bases from J, leaving 11 bases between. The germline CDR1 and CDR2 sequences are MDHEN and SYDVKM. The CDR3 contains 14 residues. The CDR3 bases are TGTGCCAGCAGTTCACACACGCTCAATTCACCCCTCCACTTT. It yields the protein CASSSHTLNSPLHF.

This clonotype was seen more than once but under ten times. V gene TRBV7-6 combines with J gene TRBJ2-3, with D possibly matching TRBD2 (7 bases). This CDR3 is built from 15 residues. Germline assignment: CDR1 SGHVS and CDR2 FNYEAQ. Trimming pared 4 bases from V and 4 bases from J, leaving 15 bases between. The CDR3 nucleotides read TGTGCCAGCAGCTGGGGGGGGGCTAGCGCAGATACGCAGTATTTT. Its protein product is CASSWGGASADTQYF.

The J gene is TRBJ2-6, the V gene TRBV10-3, with 10 bases identical to TRBD1. CDR3 length: 19 amino acids. The V segment lost 5 bases and the J segment 0 bases; nucleotides outside the gene matches: 10. Germline CDR1 ENHRY, CDR2 SYGVKD. The CDR3 DNA reads as TGTGCCATCAGTAAGGGGACAGGGGCCTTTAGCTCTGGGGCCAACGTCCTGACTTTC. This translates into CAISKGTGAFSSGANVLTF.

This clonotype was picked up many times. The J gene is TRBJ2-1, the V gene TRBV20-1, with 10 bases aligning to TRBD2. CDR1 DFQATT and CDR2 SNEGSKA come from the germline V gene (reference sequence). The CDR3 has 15 residues. Unmatched junction bases numbered 14, after V lost 7 bases and J lost 8 bases. The CDR3: CSGASGSRQVYEQFF. CDR3 nucleotides: TGCAGTGGGGCTAGCGGGAGCCGGCAGGTCTATGAGCAGTTCTTC.

V and J are TRBV7-9 and TRBJ1-1, with a tentative D call TRBD1 (6 bases). The CDR3 is 12 amino acids. V dropped 5 bases and J dropped 11 bases, with 15 bases sitting between them. Per germline, CDR1 SEHNR and CDR2 FQNEAQ (reference sequence). DNA of the CDR3: TGTGCCAGCAGCGAACAGGGTGGTAGGGCTTTCTTT. Protein: CASSEQGGRAFF. Looking up the rest from reference TRBV7-9 and TRBJ1-1 gives the full variable domain: DTGVSQNPRHKITKRGQNVTFRCDPISEHNRLYWYRQTLGQGPEFLTYFQNEAQLEKSRLLSDRFSAERPKGSFSTLEIQRTEQGDSAMYLCASSEQGGRAFFGQGTRLTVV.

This clonotype appeared a few times. The chain has TRBV10-3 and TRBJ2-1; D remains unclear. V gave up 4 bases and J gave up 2 bases, with 18 bases separating them. The CDR3 is 17 amino acids. Germline CDR1 is ENHRY and CDR2 is SYGVKD. The CDR3 coding sequence is TGTGCCATCAGTGTCACGGCTTCACCCGTTACCTACAATGAGCAGTTCTTC. Residues: CAISVTASPVTYNEQFF.

This clonotype was seen a few times. This sequence joins TRBV12-3 or TRBV12-4 and TRBJ2-5; the match to TRBD1 covers 7 bases. This CDR3 is built from 14 residues. V dropped 6 bases and J dropped 3; count of bases not matched to a gene: 7. The CDR3, as DNA: TGTGCCAGCAGACAGGGGCTTGGGAAAGAGACCCAGTACTTC. It is translated as CASRQGLGKETQYF.

This clonotype has just a few counts. This chain uses TRBV6-1 with TRBJ1-2, with D tentatively TRBD1 (6 bases). In germline, CDR1 is MNHNS, CDR2 SASEGT. Between the trimmed V and J ends, which lost 7 bases and 4 bases, there was a span of 19 bases. The CDR3 covers 15 residues. CDR3 sequence (DNA): TGTGCCAGCACAACGACCGGGACAAACACCTATGGCTACACCTTC. This codes for CASTTTGTNTYGYTF.

This clonotype was seen a handful of times. The chain links TRBV7-9 to TRBJ2-5, with 9 bases identical to TRBD1. Germline CDR1 and CDR2: SEHNR and FQNEAQ (reference sequence). Trimming at V came to 4 bases and at J to 5 bases, leaving 11 bases not matched to a gene. The CDR3 is made up of 16 amino acids. CDR3 sequence reads: CASSYRTGAEGETQYF. The CDR3 DNA reads as TGTGCCAGCAGCTACCGGACAGGGGCGGAGGGTGAGACCCAGTACTTC.

This chain links TRBV18 with TRBJ2-2, with D uncertain. V was pared by 4 bases and J by 0 bases, with 12 bases between. The CDR3 loop spans 16 amino acids. Germline CDR1 is KGHSH and CDR2 is LQKENI. The CDR3 region is CASSQDRHTNTGELFF. CDR3 sequence (DNA): TGTGCCAGCTCACAGGATCGACATACGAACACCGGGGAGCTGTTTTTT.

Here the CDR3 reads CASSLGPQDYGYTF. CDR3 bases: TGCGCCAGCAGCTTAGGGCCGCAGGACTATGGCTACACCTTC. This sequence joins TRBV5-1 and TRBJ1-2; no firm D call. Trimming pared 2 bases from V and 3 bases from J, leaving 11 bases between. Germline CDR1 and CDR2: SGHRS and YFSETQ. The length of the CDR3 is 14 residues.

V is TRBV20-1 and J is TRBJ2-1, with TRBD2 as a possible D gene (5 bases). Trimming pared 3 bases from V and 7 bases from J, leaving 10 bases between. Per the germline V gene, CDR1 is DFQATT and CDR2 is SNEGSKA (reference sequence). This CDR3 region has 12 residues. DNA for the CDR3: TGCAGTGCTAGTGCCGGGGTGAATGAGCAGTTCTTC. Amino acids: CSASAGVNEQFF.

This clonotype was seen at least ten times. The V call is TRBV10-3, the J call TRBJ2-6, with D uncertain. Germline loops: CDR1 ENHRY, CDR2 SYGVKD. This CDR3 has 15 amino acids. V lost 6 bases and J 1 base, leaving 10 bases between the germline ends. CDR3 protein: CAIRPETSGANVLTF. The CDR3 DNA follows: TGTGCCATCAGGCCAGAGACATCTGGGGCCAACGTCCTGACTTTC.

This clonotype turned up a few times. The V call is TRBV4-1, the J call TRBJ2-1; 12 nucleotides match TRBD2. Germline V gene data show CDR1 as MGHRA and CDR2 as YSYEKL. The V gene end was trimmed by 4 bases and the J gene end by 4 bases; junction bases not matched to a gene: 5. This CDR3 is built from 16 residues. CDR3 sequence: CASSLRTSGTYNEQFF. CDR3 nucleotides: TGCGCCAGCAGCCTTAGGACTAGCGGGACGTACAATGAGCAGTTCTTC.

The chain employs TRBV11-2 and TRBJ1-5; unclear D gene. With 0 bases removed from V and 6 bases from J, the gap between germline ends came to 12 bases. CDR1 SGHAT and CDR2 FQNNGV come from the germline V gene. The CDR3 runs 15 residues. For the CDR3, the DNA is TGTGCCAGCAGCTTAGAGGAAGGCATCAGTCAGCCCCAGCATTTT. Amino acids: CASSLEEGISQPQHF.

This chain uses TRBV9 with TRBJ2-1, with TRBD1 matching over 7 bases. Germline V gene data show CDR1 as SGDLS and CDR2 as YYNGEE. This CDR3 comprises 15 residues. V was clipped by 3 bases and J by 0 bases; unmatched bases: 3. CDR3 residues: CASSGGDSSYNEQFF. CDR3 nucleotides: TGTGCCAGCAGCGGAGGGGACAGCTCCTACAATGAGCAGTTCTTC.

This chain links TRBV27 with TRBJ2-1; D not certain. This CDR3 contains 17 residues. CDR1 is MNHEY and CDR2 is SMNVEV in the germline V gene (reference sequence). Trimming removed 0 bases from V and 0 bases from J, with 12 bases in between. The CDR3 loop is CASSLSPRGYSYNEQFF. In nucleotides, the CDR3 is TGTGCCAGCAGTTTATCTCCGAGAGGTTACTCCTACAATGAGCAGTTCTTC.